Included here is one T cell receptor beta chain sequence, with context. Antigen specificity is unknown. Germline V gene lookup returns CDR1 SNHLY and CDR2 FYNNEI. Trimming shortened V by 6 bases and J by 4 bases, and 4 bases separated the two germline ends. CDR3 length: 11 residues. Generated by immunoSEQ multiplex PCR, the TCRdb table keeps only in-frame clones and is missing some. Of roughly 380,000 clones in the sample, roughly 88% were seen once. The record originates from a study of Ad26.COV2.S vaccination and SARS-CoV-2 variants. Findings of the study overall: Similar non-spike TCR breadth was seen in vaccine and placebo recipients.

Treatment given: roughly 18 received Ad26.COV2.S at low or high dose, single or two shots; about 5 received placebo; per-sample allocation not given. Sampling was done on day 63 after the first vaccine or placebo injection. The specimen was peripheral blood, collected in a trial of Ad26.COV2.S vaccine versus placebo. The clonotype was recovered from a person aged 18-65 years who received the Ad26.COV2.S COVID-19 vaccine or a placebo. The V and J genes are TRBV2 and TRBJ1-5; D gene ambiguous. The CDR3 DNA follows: TGTGCCAGCAGCTCGAATCAGCCCCAGCATTTT. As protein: CASSSNQPQHF.